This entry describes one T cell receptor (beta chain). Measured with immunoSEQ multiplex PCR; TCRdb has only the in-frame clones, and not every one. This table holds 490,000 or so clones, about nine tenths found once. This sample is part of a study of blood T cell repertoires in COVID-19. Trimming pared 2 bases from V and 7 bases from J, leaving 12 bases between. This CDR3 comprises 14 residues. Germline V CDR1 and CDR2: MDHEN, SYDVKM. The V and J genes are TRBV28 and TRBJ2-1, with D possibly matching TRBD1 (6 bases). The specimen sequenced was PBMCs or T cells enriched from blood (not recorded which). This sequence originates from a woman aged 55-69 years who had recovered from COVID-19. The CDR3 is CASSLTGKGNEQFF. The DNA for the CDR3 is TGTGCCAGCAGTTTAACAGGGAAGGGGAATGAGCAGTTCTTC.